The rows below give T cell receptor beta chains drawn from one sample of a study of T cells in Graves' hyperthyroidism and ophthalmopathy. MiXCR was run by TCRdb on the multiplex PCR reads, yielding one entry per CDR3 protein. This table holds about 530,000 distinct CDR3 sequences, 17% found once. Sequenced material: blood. These receptors came from a woman in her late teens or twenties with Graves' ophthalmopathy. The CDR3 runs from the conserved cysteine through the conserved F or W. D genes are given only for firm matches. Clone size, where shown, is once, few, many, or a class for clones that have expanded.

cdr3_nt,cdr3_aa,j_call,clone_size,d_call,v_call
TGTGCCACCAGCAGAGGCCGGAACAATGAGCAGTTCTTC,CATSRGRNNEQFF,TRBJ2-1,few,-,TRBV15
TGTGCCAGCAGCTTATCCCCTGCAGATAGAAATGAAAAACTGTTTTTT,CASSLSPADRNEKLFF,TRBJ1-4,few,-,TRBV7-2
TGTGCCAGCAGTTACGCGGGAGAAATGGAGACCCAGTACTTC,CASSYAGEMETQYF,TRBJ2-5,many,TRBD2,TRBV6-2/TRBV6-3
TGTGCCAGCAGCCAGCGTAATGAAAAACTGTTTTTT,CASSQRNEKLFF,TRBJ1-4,many,-,TRBV3-1
TGTGCCAGCAGCGCACTCAAGGACGAGCAGTACTTC,CASSALKDEQYF,TRBJ2-7,many,-,TRBV7-9
TGCGCCAGCAGCCAAGCCGGGACGGTCGGGACGATCCAGTACTTC,CASSQAGTVGTIQYF,TRBJ2-5,few,-,TRBV5-1
TGTGCCAGCAGCCACCAGGGGGCTCGGGATAATTCACCCCTCCACTTT,CASSHQGARDNSPLHF,TRBJ1-6,many,TRBD1,TRBV3-1
TGTGCCAGCAGGAACAGGGGGATGCAAGCTTTCTTT,CASRNRGMQAFF,TRBJ1-1,many,TRBD1,TRBV6-2/TRBV6-3
TGTGCCAGCAGGGAAACGACAGGGGGCACTGAAGCTTTCTTT,CASRETTGGTEAFF,TRBJ1-1,many,TRBD1,TRBV2
TGTGCCAGCAGTTATGAGGGGAGGCACGAGCAGTACTTC,CASSYEGRHEQYF,TRBJ2-7,-,-,TRBV6-1
TGTGCCAGCAGCGTAGGGTCTCTAGCTTACAATGAGCAGTTCTTC,CASSVGSLAYNEQFF,TRBJ2-1,-,-,TRBV9
TGTGCCAGCTTTACACGGACAGGAATGAACACTGAAGCTTTCTTT,CASFTRTGMNTEAFF,TRBJ1-1,many,TRBD1,TRBV28
TGTGCCAGCGCCCTAGGGAGTAGCACAGATACGCAGTATTTT,CASALGSSTDTQYF,TRBJ2-3,few,-,TRBV6-2/TRBV6-3
TGTGCCAGCAGCTTGGCCGTCTCTTCCGCCTCCTACAATGAGCAGTTCTTC,CASSLAVSSASYNEQFF,TRBJ2-1,few,-,TRBV5-4
TGTGCCAGCAGCTTAAGAGGGGGCACAGATACGCAGTATTTT,CASSLRGGTDTQYF,TRBJ2-3,many,-,TRBV12-3/TRBV12-4
TGTGCCAGCAGTGAATCACCCCAATTAAGGAGCGGGAGCTACAATGAGCAGTTCTTC,CASSESPQLRSGSYNEQFF,TRBJ2-1,few,TRBD2,TRBV25-1
TGCAGCGTTCTCGGCGGACAGGCCGGCGACTACGAGCAGTACTTC,CSVLGGQAGDYEQYF,TRBJ2-7,few,TRBD1,TRBV29-1
TGCGCCAGCAGCACCCGCGGCTATGGCTACACCTTC,CASSTRGYGYTF,TRBJ1-2,many,-,TRBV5-1
TGCGCCAGCAGCCAAGATTTCCTGCGGGAAGAGACCCAGTACTTC,CASSQDFLREETQYF,TRBJ2-5,many,-,TRBV4-1
TGTGCCAGCAGTATCGGGACAGTAGCTGGGGAGCTGTTTTTT,CASSIGTVAGELFF,TRBJ2-2,-,TRBD1,TRBV27
TGCAGTGCCATTCGACACGACCTGAACACTGAAGCTTTCTTT,CSAIRHDLNTEAFF,TRBJ1-1,few,-,TRBV20-1
TGTGCCAGCAGTTTATGGGCAGGAGAGAACACTGAAGCTTTCTTT,CASSLWAGENTEAFF,TRBJ1-1,many,-,TRBV27
TGTGCCAGCAGTTACGGGACCCGAAGTAGCCATGAAAACATTCAGTACTTC,CASSYGTRSSHENIQYF,TRBJ2-4,-,-,TRBV6-5
TGTGCCAGCAGCCAGGGCAGGGGAATCGATGAGCAGTTCTTC,CASSQGRGIDEQFF,TRBJ2-1,few,-,TRBV13
TGTGCCAGCAGCGCCGGGACCCTGACTAGCGGCCAAGAGACCCAGTACTTC,CASSAGTLTSGQETQYF,TRBJ2-5,many,TRBD2,TRBV7-9
TGTGCCCGGAGTGACCAGGGATACGAGCAGTACTTC,CARSDQGYEQYF,TRBJ2-7,-,-,TRBV30
TGTGCCAGCAGTCCGACTAGCGGCCTGAGCTCCTACGAGCAGTACTTC,CASSPTSGLSSYEQYF,TRBJ2-7,many,TRBD2,TRBV28
TGTGCCAGCAGTTTGGGCGGGGGCTTCTATGGCTACACCTTC,CASSLGGGFYGYTF,TRBJ1-2,-,-,TRBV28
TGTGCCAGCAGTCAATTCGCCGGGGGGCCGGACGAGCAGTACTTC,CASSQFAGGPDEQYF,TRBJ2-7,-,-,TRBV11-2
TGTGCCAGCAGCCCCACCGGGGATTCACCCCTCCACTTT,CASSPTGDSPLHF,TRBJ1-6,many,-,TRBV28
TGTGCCAGCAGACCCCGACAGGGAGGATCACCCCTCCACTTT,CASRPRQGGSPLHF,TRBJ1-6,-,TRBD1,TRBV6-1
TGTGCCAGCAGTTCATCCACCGGGACACTCTATGGCTACACCTTC,CASSSSTGTLYGYTF,TRBJ1-2,few,-,TRBV27
TGCGCCAGCAGCCAAGGAACACAGTCTAACTATGGCTACACCTTC,CASSQGTQSNYGYTF,TRBJ1-2,few,-,TRBV4-1
TGTGCCAGCAGCTTCAGACTAGCGGGAGGGGAGCAGTACTTC,CASSFRLAGGEQYF,TRBJ2-7,many,TRBD2,TRBV7-2
TGTGCCAGCAGCTTTCAGGATTACAATGAGCAGTTCTTC,CASSFQDYNEQFF,TRBJ2-1,-,-,TRBV5-5
TGTGCCAGCAGTGAAGACAGGGAGGACGAAAAACTGTTTTTT,CASSEDREDEKLFF,TRBJ1-4,few,TRBD1,TRBV28
TGTGCCAGCAGGATGACAGTTAACTATGGCTACACCTTC,CASRMTVNYGYTF,TRBJ1-2,few,-,TRBV28
TGCGCCAGCAGCCAGGGGACAGGGGGTGTAAAAGCTTTCTTT,CASSQGTGGVKAFF,TRBJ1-1,many,TRBD1,TRBV5-1
TGCAGTGCTAGAGAAGGGACTAGCGGGGGCCGAGGGCAGTACTTC,CSAREGTSGGRGQYF,TRBJ2-7,-,TRBD2,TRBV20-1
TGTGCCAGCAGTTTAAGAGGAAACACCATATATTTT,CASSLRGNTIYF,TRBJ1-3,-,-,TRBV12-3/TRBV12-4
TGTGCTAGTGGTTTGGTACTTGGACAGGGGCTTATGTATGAGCAGTTCTTC,CASGLVLGQGLMYEQFF,TRBJ2-1,many,TRBD1,TRBV12-5
TGCAGTGCGGAGGCAGGAACCTATAGCAATCAGCCCCAGCATTTT,CSAEAGTYSNQPQHF,TRBJ1-5,-,-,TRBV20-1
TGTGCCAGCAGTTTGACGCTCAATCAGCCCCAGCATTTT,CASSLTLNQPQHF,TRBJ1-5,-,-,TRBV12-3/TRBV12-4
TGTGCCAGCAGCGGTCGGGACTCTATCATTAGCTCCTACAATGAGCAGTTCTTC,CASSGRDSIISSYNEQFF,TRBJ2-1,many,-,TRBV11-3
TGTGCCAGCAGCCAAGATCTGCTACTAGAGCGACCAAACAATGAGCAGTTCTTC,CASSQDLLLERPNNEQFF,TRBJ2-1,-,-,TRBV3-1
TGTGCCAGCAGTGAGGAAGAGACCGGGGAGCTGTTTTTT,CASSEEETGELFF,TRBJ2-2,many,-,TRBV6-4
TGCGCCAGCAGCTTGATCCCGGGACAGGGGATGGGAGAAGGAAAACTGTTTTTT,CASSLIPGQGMGEGKLFF,TRBJ1-4,-,TRBD1,TRBV5-1
TGTGCCAGCAGTTACGCAGGGGTAGGCTCACCCCTCCACTTT,CASSYAGVGSPLHF,TRBJ1-6,-,-,TRBV6-9
TGTGCCAGCAGTCTGGACGGCGATAACTATGGCTACACCTTC,CASSLDGDNYGYTF,TRBJ1-2,many,-,TRBV12-3/TRBV12-4
TGTGCCTGGAGTAGCGGGAGGGCCTACGAGCAGTACTTC,CAWSSGRAYEQYF,TRBJ2-7,many,TRBD2,TRBV30
TGTGCCAGCAGCCAGGGGCTAACTCGCACTGAAGCTTTCTTT,CASSQGLTRTEAFF,TRBJ1-1,many,-,TRBV13
TGTGCCAGCAGCCAACCGGACCTCGATGAAAAACTGTTTTTT,CASSQPDLDEKLFF,TRBJ1-4,many,-,TRBV3-1
TGTGCCAGCAGTTACGGGACTAGTAGCGGGGAGCTGTTTTTT,CASSYGTSSGELFF,TRBJ2-2,few,TRBD2,TRBV6-5